The clone carrying this TCR beta chain was seen more than once but under ten times. Antigen specificity is unknown. Germline V gene data show CDR1 as MDHEN and CDR2 as SYDVKM. The CDR3 totals 13 residues. The V and J ends lost 6 bases and 7 bases respectively, with 12 bases between them. The data are from a study of response to subunit inactivated influenza vaccine. Broader study findings: A suggestion made by the authors is that each seasonal influenza vaccination recruits few new T cells.

MiXCR, applied by TCRdb to the RT-PCR reads, yields one record per CDR3 protein. The data hold hundreds of thousands of distinct CDR3 sequences, with 14% observed a single time. The sequence came from a man in his fifties who received an inactivated influenza vaccine. This chain joins TRBV28 and TRBJ2-2; D remains ambiguous. This sample comprised PBMCs from blood, obtained around 14 days before vaccination. CDR3 protein: CASSNYLSGELFF. The DNA of the CDR3 is TGTGCCAGCAGCAACTACCTGAGCGGGGAGCTGTTTTTT.